This entry lists 17 T cell receptor beta chains sequenced from one sample in a study of T cells in Graves' hyperthyroidism and ophthalmopathy. There were TCR beta CDR3 regions amplified from RNA transcripts. An initial round of RT-PCR targeting the TCR CDR3 relied on the HTBI primer set. TCRdb independently ran MiXCR on the multiplex PCR reads; one entry per CDR3 protein. There are roughly 570,000 distinct CDR3 sequences in the sample; 15% to 18% occur only once, and approximately 7% lies in the top ten. Sequencing input: blood. These receptors were collected from a woman in her thirties with Graves' hyperthyroidism.

This clonotype was seen ten or more times. Here the CDR3 reads CASSDWAGDGYTF. CDR3 nucleotide sequence: TGTGCCAGCAGTGACTGGGCAGGGGATGGCTACACCTTC. The rearrangement links TRBV6-1 to TRBJ1-2, with D perhaps TRBD1 (6 bases). CDR1 and CDR2 from the germline V gene are MNHNS and SASEGT. This CDR3 is 13 amino acids long. V was cut by 3 bases and J by 6 bases, with 11 bases left in between.

Regarding this clonotype: This clone may be a read error of a much larger clone one base away. The gene calls are TRBV7-2 and TRBJ2-1; 14 bases match TRBD2. The CDR3 consists of 17 residues. The germline V gene has CDR1 SGHTA and CDR2 FQGNSA. The CDR3, as DNA: TGTGCCAGCAGCTTAGATGGGACTAGCGGGAGTTACAATGAGCGGTTCTTC. Residues: CASSLDGTSGSYNERFF.

This clonotype was seen repeatedly, ten times or more. The chain uses TRBV11-2 and TRBJ2-7, with TRBD2 matching 8 bases. Germline values: CDR1 SGHAT, CDR2 FQNNGV. This CDR3 contains 14 residues. J was trimmed by 3 bases and V by 1 base; bases with no gene match: 2. CDR3 in DNA: TGTGCCAGCAGCTTAGGGGGACTAGACTACGAGCAGTACTTC. Translated, it gives CASSLGGLDYEQYF.

In regard to this clonotype: A junction end diverges from the germline sequence, so it may reflect a read error. The CDR3 protein is CASLGTGGSNEQYF. For the CDR3, the DNA is TGTGCCAGCCTCGGGACAGGGGGCTCCAACGAGCAGTACTTC. The chain has TRBV2 and TRBJ2-7; 12 bases agree with TRBD1. Germline lookup yields CDR1 SNHLY and CDR2 FYNNEI. The CDR3 is made up of 14 amino acids. Complete variable domain (other parts from reference TRBV2 and TRBJ2-7): EPEVTQTPSHQVTQMGQEVILRCVPISNHLYFYWYRQILGQKVEFLVSFYNNEISEKSEIFDDQFSVERPDGSNFTLKIRSTKLEDSAMYFCASLGTGGSNEQYFGPGTRLTVT.

This clonotype was counted between two and nine times. The chain joins TRBV4-1 to TRBJ2-1; D is perhaps TRBD2 (6 bases). Trimming stripped 2 bases from V and 0 bases from J, with 14 bases between. The CDR3 runs 17 residues. CDR1 is MGHRA, CDR2 YSYEKL, per germline. The CDR3: CASSQPRGGASYNEQFF. The CDR3 nucleotides read TGCGCCAGCAGCCAACCTCGGGGCGGGGCCTCCTACAATGAGCAGTTCTTC.

At least ten counts were recorded for this clonotype. The chain links TRBV20-1 to TRBJ2-1, with D unclear. Germline CDR1 DFQATT, CDR2 SNEGSKA (reference sequence). This CDR3 region has 14 residues. V lost 6 bases and J lost 3, with 15 bases in between. This chain's CDR3 is CSAALKRFYNEQFF. The CDR3, as DNA: TGCAGTGCGGCTTTGAAGCGCTTCTACAATGAGCAGTTCTTC.

J is TRBJ2-5 and V is TRBV15; D is perhaps TRBD2 (5 bases). Germline V gene lookup returns CDR1 LNHNV and CDR2 YYDKDF (reference sequence). Trimming took 1 base from V and 5 from J, leaving 14 bases between them. CDR3 length: 15 residues. The CDR3 DNA is TGTGCCACCAGCAGAGGGGTATCGAGGGAGGAGACCCAGTACTTC. Protein product: CATSRGVSREETQYF.

This clonotype came up many times. The gene calls are TRBV20-1 and TRBJ2-7; a weak D match, TRBD1 (6 bases). The V and J ends lost 1 base and 2 bases respectively, with 12 bases between them. Germline CDR1 is DFQATT and CDR2 is SNEGSKA (reference sequence). The CDR3 is 14 residues long. The CDR3 nucleotides are TGCAGTGCTAGAGTGGGGCAGGGGACCTACGAGCAGTACTTC. Its protein is CSARVGQGTYEQYF.

In this sample, this clonotype turned up a few times. The CDR3 DNA is TGCGCCAGCAGCTTGGGGTGGACTAGCGGGAGTGAGACCCAGTACTTC. This codes for CASSLGWTSGSETQYF. The chain couples TRBV5-1 to TRBJ2-5, with TRBD2 matching 13 bases. Trimming cost V 0 bases and J 5 bases; bases outside gene matches: 4. The CDR3 extends over 16 amino acids. The germline gives CDR1 SGHRS, CDR2 YFSETQ.

This clonotype was counted at least ten times. The chain joins TRBV11-2 to TRBJ2-3; a weak D match, TRBD2 (6 bases). Germline V CDR1 and CDR2: SGHAT, FQNNGV. This CDR3 has 15 residues. Trimming took off 5 bases at V and 1 base at J, with 13 bases between the two ends. CDR3 amino acids: CASSQKRARTDTQYF. The CDR3 DNA sequence: TGTGCCAGCAGCCAAAAGCGGGCCCGCACAGATACGCAGTATTTT.

The sample holds a few counts of this clonotype. The chain is built from TRBV28 and TRBJ1-1; a weak D match, TRBD1 (6 bases). Trimming shortened V by 4 bases and J by 10 bases, and 10 bases separated the two germline ends. CDR1 is MDHEN and CDR2 is SYDVKM in the germline V gene. This CDR3 comprises 11 residues. The CDR3 DNA reads TGTGCCAGCAGTTGGCAAGGGGGAGCTTTCTTT. Translated: CASSWQGGAFF.

There are many counts of this clonotype. V and J are TRBV3-1 and TRBJ2-2, with D unresolved. The germline V gene has CDR1 LGHDT and CDR2 YNNKEL (reference sequence). Trimming took off 0 bases at V and 6 bases at J, with 8 bases between the two ends. The CDR3 has 14 amino acids. CDR3 sequence reads: CASSQDPGSGELFF. The CDR3 DNA follows: TGTGCCAGCAGCCAAGATCCCGGATCCGGGGAGCTGTTTTTT.

This clonotype appeared many times. The chain couples TRBV11-2 to TRBJ2-1; maybe TRBD2 (6 bases). The CDR3 spans 15 residues. CDR1 and CDR2 (germline): SGHAT, FQNNGV. V was trimmed by 5 bases and J by 4 bases, leaving 15 bases between them. For the CDR3, the DNA is TGTGCCAGCAGCCTCACCTCGGGAGAGTACAATGAGCAGTTCTTC. Translated, it gives CASSLTSGEYNEQFF.

Only a few counts were recorded for this clonotype. The chain carries TRBV27 and TRBJ1-1; D gene ambiguous. The CDR3 is 12 residues long. V lost 7 bases to trimming and J lost 3 bases, with 9 bases between them. Per germline, CDR1 MNHEY and CDR2 SMNVEV (reference sequence). The DNA of the CDR3 is TGTGCCAGCAAAGGTTCGGACACTGAAGCTTTCTTT. Amino acid sequence: CASKGSDTEAFF.

The chain recombines TRBV7-8 with TRBJ2-1, with 11 bases aligning to TRBD1. Looked up from germline, CDR1 is SGHVS and CDR2 is FQNEAQ. V lost 0 bases and J lost 2; bases outside the gene matches: 9. This CDR3 is 19 amino acids long. CDR3 protein: CASSLARSGQGAAYNEQFF. CDR3 DNA sequence: TGTGCCAGCAGCTTAGCCCGAAGTGGACAGGGGGCGGCCTACAATGAGCAGTTCTTC.

J is TRBJ2-7 and V is TRBV29-1; the D is unclear. Germline V gives CDR1 SQVTM, CDR2 ANQGSEA. The CDR3 length is 11 residues. The DNA for the CDR3 is TGCAGTTGTGGGGTGGGCTACGAGCAGTACTTC. It translates to CSCGVGYEQYF.

The chain combines TRBV20-1 with TRBJ1-6; D might be TRBD1 (6 bases). The ends were cut back, 3 bases at V and 9 bases at J, with 18 bases in the middle. Germline V gene sequence: CDR1 DFQATT, CDR2 SNEGSKA (reference sequence). This CDR3 is built from 15 residues. CDR3 DNA: TGCAGTGCTAGGGTCAGTGGGGGGCACAGTTCACCCCTCCACTTT. Amino acids: CSARVSGGHSSPLHF.